What follows describes a single T cell receptor (beta chain). A library of TCRbeta sequences, prepared with unique molecular identifiers, was generated. TCRdb itself ran the PCR reads through MiXCR, one entry per CDR3 protein. The sample contains about 610,000 distinct CDR3 sequences, roughly a tenth of which appear only once. V lost 5 bases and J 3 bases, leaving 17 bases between the germline ends. Germline assignment: CDR1 GTSNPN and CDR2 SVGIG (reference sequence). The CDR3 consists of 14 residues. These data belong to a study of T-cell reconstitution after alpha-beta-depleted transplantation in children.

The chain uses TRBV30 and TRBJ2-7; D may correspond to TRBD1 or TRBD2 (6 bases each). The clonotype originates from a human donor who donated a stem cell graft to a child with acute myeloid leukemia. Sequencing used PBMCs from the stem cell graft donor, obtained from the stem cell graft. The DNA for the CDR3 is TGTGCCTGGGGTTCTCGGGGGCGCGTCTACGAGCAGTACTTC. Amino acids: CAWGSRGRVYEQYF.